Below, one T cell receptor beta chain is given with its context. Its target is not known. This record belongs to a study of shared clonotypes between healthy human individuals. The data were produced by immunoSEQ multiplex PCR, yet TCRdb's version contains in-frame clones alone and is incomplete. The sample includes roughly 1,000,000 clones, about 80% seen only once; the top ten take more than 0.55%. A split of CD4+ cells into CD45RA+ naive and CD45RA-negative memory subsets was performed. Overall study results and limits: Clonotypes not shared had lower generation probabilities than those common to all four donors.

Sequences were obtained from memory CD4+ T cells from PBMCs. Subset reported: CD45RA-negative fraction. This clonotype originated in a man between 18 and 29 years old in good health. Some clones in this sample may be carry-over from other donors' samples.

The CDR3 bases are TGTGCCAGTAGTATCAGTTGGACCACAGATACGCAGTATTTT. Its protein is CASSISWTTDTQYF. J is TRBJ2-3 and V is TRBV19; D is unresolved. Trimming removed 3 bases from V and 2 bases from J, with 9 bases in between. This CDR3 comprises 14 residues. Germline V gives CDR1 LNHDA, CDR2 SQIVND (reference sequence).